A selection of T cell receptor beta chains follows, all from one sample in a study of T cells in localized non-small cell lung cancer. Produced via immunoSEQ multiplex PCR; TCRdb's table is partial and in-frame only. The sample records tens of thousands of clones, 80% being singletons. Sequenced material: peripheral blood, taken before any cancer treatment. The receptors originated from a female donor older than 55 with stage I lung adenocarcinoma. Each CDR3 is given with its conserved first and last residue. Fields, in order: V gene, CDR3 protein.

>TRBV4-2
CASSQVGGFYEQYF
>TRBV5-1
CASSRQGPTEAFF
>TRBV4-1
CASSRTSGRSLSSYNEQFF
>TRBV5-1
CASSLVGVNTEAFF
>TRBV15
CATWAPGQGSADTQYF
>TRBV19
CASSILSSSNYGYTF
>TRBV9
CASSVEGQANTGELFF
>TRBV28
CASREEGASTDTQYF
>TRBV9
CASSVAPRTGASGNTIYF
>TRBV5-5
CASRDLPAGYTF
>TRBV2
CASSRLAGAYNEQFF
>TRBV29-1
CSPGGGNNEQFF
>TRBV4-1
CASSQFPGLAGGGETQYF
>TRBV7-3
CASSRSGGHYNEQFF
>TRBV28
CASSLGYTDTQYF
>TRBV6-6
CASSVRDMILNYGYTF
>TRBV6-1
CASSEKRRGNTIYF
>TRBV11-2
CASSSMTVSHEQYF
>TRBV30
CAWSEWAQDGYTF
>TRBV10-1
CASSEGTAPKGTQYF
>TRBV2
CASRTDTKGGGNEQFF
>TRBV6-1
CASSEGGGDFYGYTF
>TRBV19
CASSSTGPTEAFF
>TRBV2
CASKKGGPDYEQYF
>TRBV5-1
CASRGEMANTEAFF
>TRBV6-5
CASSSWGSYNEQFF
>TRBV11-2
CASSRQGIQETQYF
>TRBV28
CASSWTGGRDTQYF
>TRBV4-3
CASSQALDLWETQYF
>TRBV11-3
CASSFTTGLAGKDTQYF
>TRBV7-9
CASSLGAGTPSGSPLHF
>TRBV7-2
CASSLGYSGMEQYF
>TRBV15
CATSRDVGSSYNEQFF
>TRBV2
CASSAGLAKNIQYF
>TRBV9
CASSPQGLDFSTDTQYF
>TRBV6-5
CASSYSIELNTEAFF
>TRBV6-5
CASSYAQGYSNQPQHF
>TRBV7-2
CASRLVGGGSSYEQYF
>TRBV30
CAWSVQAGPQHF
>TRBV12-5
CASGLDRGTYNEQFF